The rows below give T cell receptor beta chains drawn from one sample of a study of PD-1 blockade in classical Hodgkin lymphoma. This table comes from immunoSEQ multiplex PCR, and its TCRdb copy is limited to in-frame clones, with some not included. The sample has more than 50,000 clones, 60% to 80% seen once; the top ten hold approximately 9%. The sequencing here drew on peripheral blood mononuclear cells (PBMCs), taken before the second cycle of nivolumab. The receptors were sampled from a human donor with classical Hodgkin lymphoma. Both conserved end residues are part of each CDR3. A D gene is named only where the DNA matches it firmly. Expanded clones get a size class; other rows say once, few or many, or leave the size out.

size: NA; D: TRBD1; J: TRBJ1-2; V: TRBV30; CDR3: CASYGPDRDYFTNYGYTF; DNA: TGTGCCTCTTACGGACCGGACAGGGATTATTTTACTAACTATGGCTACACCTTC
size: NA; D: NA; J: TRBJ2-5; V: TRBV25-1; CDR3: CASSTAIEETQYF; DNA: TGTGCCAGCAGTACAGCTATAGAAGAGACCCAGTACTTC
size: NA; D: NA; J: TRBJ2-5; V: TRBV11-3; CDR3: CASSLQMGRAQETQYF; DNA: TGTGCCAGCAGCTTACAAATGGGGCGCGCGCAAGAGACCCAGTACTTC
size: NA; D: NA; J: TRBJ1-1; V: TRBV5-1; CDR3: CASSLGLLNTEAFF; DNA: TGCGCCAGCAGCTTGGGGCTGCTGAACACTGAAGCTTTCTTT
size: NA; D: NA; J: TRBJ1-1; V: TRBV11-3; CDR3: CASSFSEQLEAFF; DNA: TGTGCCAGCAGCTTCTCGGAGCAGCTGGAAGCTTTCTTT
size: once; D: NA; J: TRBJ1-2; V: TRBV5-4; CDR3: CASSPLGRPYGYTF; DNA: TGTGCCAGCAGCCCGTTGGGCAGACCCTATGGCTACACCTTC
size: NA; D: TRBD1; J: TRBJ1-1; V: TRBV6-4; CDR3: CASSRTGMNTEAFF; DNA: TGTGCCAGCAGCCGGACAGGCATGAACACTGAAGCTTTCTTT
size: NA; D: NA; J: TRBJ2-7; V: TRBV9; CDR3: CASSFLGTSYEQYF; DNA: TGTGCCAGCAGCTTTCTTGGGACCTCCTACGAGCAGTACTTC
size: NA; D: NA; J: TRBJ1-1; V: TRBV6-5; CDR3: CASSRQEATEAFF; DNA: TGTGCCAGCAGCCGACAGGAGGCGACTGAAGCTTTCTTT
size: NA; D: TRBD1; J: TRBJ2-1; V: TRBV28; CDR3: CASGTGGYNEQFF; DNA: TGTGCCAGCGGGACAGGGGGCTACAATGAGCAGTTCTTC
size: few; D: NA; J: TRBJ2-7; V: TRBV6-6; CDR3: CASSARLGTYEQYF; DNA: TGTGCCAGCAGTGCCCGACTAGGGACCTACGAGCAGTACTTC
size: NA; D: TRBD1; J: TRBJ2-1; V: TRBV5-6; CDR3: CASSWTGRWAYNEQFF; DNA: TGTGCCAGCAGCTGGACAGGTCGTTGGGCCTACAATGAGCAGTTCTTC
size: NA; D: NA; J: TRBJ2-7; V: TRBV7-8; CDR3: CASSPSSGGEQYF; DNA: TGTGCCAGCAGCCCCTCCTCGGGTGGCGAGCAGTACTTC
size: NA; D: TRBD1; J: TRBJ1-5; V: TRBV6-1; CDR3: CASSSDRESNQPQHF; DNA: TGTGCCAGCAGTTCAGACAGGGAGAGCAATCAGCCCCAGCATTTT
size: once; D: TRBD1; J: TRBJ1-1; V: TRBV19; CDR3: CASSPGQGSTEAFF; DNA: TGTGCCAGTAGCCCGGGACAGGGTTCGACTGAAGCTTTCTTT
size: NA; D: NA; J: TRBJ2-2; V: TRBV6-1; CDR3: CASSEMARTGELFF; DNA: TGTGCCAGCAGTGAAATGGCCAGGACCGGGGAGCTGTTTTTT
size: NA; D: NA; J: TRBJ2-7; V: TRBV28; CDR3: CASSLIRDPVDEQYF; DNA: TGTGCCAGCAGTTTGATCAGGGATCCTGTGGACGAGCAGTACTTC
size: few; D: TRBD1; J: TRBJ2-5; V: TRBV5-1; CDR3: CASSLEGQGETQYF; DNA: TGCGCCAGCAGCTTGGAGGGACAGGGAGAGACCCAGTACTTC
size: NA; D: NA; J: TRBJ1-2; V: TRBV6-1; CDR3: CASSEFVQGGGYGYTF; DNA: TGTGCCAGCAGTGAATTTGTCCAGGGAGGGGGCTATGGCTACACCTTC
size: NA; D: NA; J: TRBJ1-5; V: TRBV7-9; CDR3: CASSISNQPQHF; DNA: TGTGCCAGCAGCATCAGTAATCAGCCCCAGCATTTT
size: NA; D: NA; J: TRBJ1-6; V: TRBV6-6; CDR3: CASSPGGISPLHF; DNA: TGTGCCAGCAGCCCCGGGGGGATTTCACCCCTCCACTTT
size: few; D: TRBD1; J: TRBJ2-7; V: TRBV27; CDR3: CASSPGTGGYEQYF; DNA: TGTGCCAGCAGTCCCGGGACAGGGGGCTACGAGCAGTACTTC
size: once; D: NA; J: TRBJ2-1; V: TRBV27; CDR3: CASRTGRNEQFF; DNA: TGTGCCAGCAGGACAGGGAGGAATGAGCAGTTCTTC
size: NA; D: NA; J: TRBJ2-2; V: TRBV2; CDR3: CASSVSTTGELFF; DNA: TGTGCCAGCAGTGTATCGACCACCGGGGAGCTGTTTTTT
size: NA; D: NA; J: TRBJ1-2; V: TRBV28; CDR3: CASLYGGSRGYTF; DNA: TGTGCCAGCCTATATGGGGGGAGTAGGGGCTACACCTTC
size: NA; D: TRBD1; J: TRBJ2-7; V: TRBV6-5; CDR3: CASSFYSGQNLRAQYF; DNA: TGTGCCAGCAGTTTCTACTCGGGACAGAATCTACGAGCGCAGTACTTC
size: NA; D: NA; J: TRBJ2-7; V: TRBV5-1; CDR3: CASSLMEGAYEQYF; DNA: TGCGCCAGCAGCCTGATGGAAGGAGCCTACGAGCAGTACTTC
size: few; D: NA; J: TRBJ1-5; V: TRBV2; CDR3: CASSEREYQPQHF; DNA: TGTGCCAGCAGTGAAAGAGAATATCAGCCCCAGCATTTT
size: NA; D: NA; J: TRBJ1-1; V: TRBV29-1; CDR3: CSVEDPVRGNTEAFF; DNA: TGCAGCGTTGAAGATCCCGTAAGGGGAAACACTGAAGCTTTCTTT
size: NA; D: TRBD2; J: TRBJ2-7; V: TRBV28; CDR3: CASSPGLAGGSASYEQYF; DNA: TGTGCCAGCAGCCCAGGACTAGCGGGAGGTTCCGCCTCCTACGAGCAGTACTTC
size: NA; D: TRBD1; J: TRBJ1-2; V: TRBV14; CDR3: CASSQVVGQDSGYTF; DNA: TGTGCCAGCAGCCAAGTAGTAGGACAGGATAGCGGCTACACCTTC
size: NA; D: TRBD1; J: TRBJ1-1; V: TRBV9; CDR3: CASSVGQGNTEAFF; DNA: TGTGCCAGCAGCGTGGGACAGGGGAACACTGAAGCTTTCTTT
size: NA; D: NA; J: TRBJ1-5; V: TRBV11-2; CDR3: CASSLGSWGTNQPQHF; DNA: TGTGCCAGCAGCTTGGGTAGTTGGGGGACCAATCAGCCCCAGCATTTT
size: NA; D: NA; J: TRBJ1-1; V: TRBV5-4; CDR3: CASSLGAKNTEAFF; DNA: TGTGCCAGCAGCTTGGGGGCCAAGAACACTGAAGCTTTCTTT
size: NA; D: NA; J: TRBJ2-1; V: TRBV11-3; CDR3: CASSLGARESSYNEQFF; DNA: TGTGCCAGCAGCTTGGGGGCGAGGGAGTCGTCCTACAATGAGCAGTTCTTC
size: NA; D: NA; J: TRBJ1-1; V: TRBV19; CDR3: CASSIDKTGPGNTEAFF; DNA: TGTGCCAGTAGTATAGATAAAACAGGGCCCGGGAACACTGAAGCTTTCTTT
size: NA; D: TRBD1; J: TRBJ1-6; V: TRBV10-3; CDR3: CAISRDRALNSPLHF; DNA: TGTGCCATCAGCCGGGACAGGGCCCTTAATTCACCCCTCCACTTT
size: NA; D: TRBD2; J: TRBJ2-1; V: TRBV7-3; CDR3: CASSLLAGDNEQFF; DNA: TGTGCCAGCAGCCTACTAGCGGGAGACAATGAGCAGTTCTTC
size: once; D: TRBD1; J: TRBJ1-2; V: TRBV12-5; CDR3: CASGLIPQGAIYGYTF; DNA: TGTGCTAGTGGTTTGATCCCACAGGGGGCCATCTATGGCTACACCTTC
size: NA; D: TRBD1; J: TRBJ1-1; V: TRBV28; CDR3: CASSQQGEVTEAFF; DNA: TGTGCCAGCAGTCAACAGGGGGAGGTGACTGAAGCTTTCTTT
size: NA; D: NA; J: TRBJ1-1; V: TRBV7-6; CDR3: CASSPRTLNTEAFF; DNA: TGTGCCAGCAGCCCCCGGACGTTGAACACTGAAGCTTTCTTT
size: NA; D: NA; J: TRBJ1-2; V: TRBV6-5; CDR3: CASLRSWNYGYTF; DNA: TGTGCCAGCCTTAGGAGTTGGAACTATGGCTACACCTTC
size: NA; D: NA; J: TRBJ2-1; V: TRBV10-3; CDR3: CAISELGGYNEQFF; DNA: TGTGCCATCAGTGAGTTAGGGGGCTACAATGAGCAGTTCTTC
size: few; D: NA; J: TRBJ1-3; V: TRBV29-1; CDR3: CSVEGSFSGNTIYF; DNA: TGCAGCGTTGAAGGCAGTTTCTCTGGAAACACCATATATTTT
size: NA; D: NA; J: TRBJ2-5; V: TRBV2; CDR3: CASSAGTQETQYF; DNA: TGTGCCAGCAGCGCCGGGACTCAAGAGACCCAGTACTTC
size: NA; D: NA; J: TRBJ1-1; V: TRBV7-9; CDR3: CASSPLSIGGAFF; DNA: TGTGCCAGCAGCCCTCTGAGTATCGGGGGAGCTTTCTTT
size: NA; D: NA; J: TRBJ2-7; V: TRBV28; CDR3: CASRNRETNDYEQYF; DNA: TGTGCCAGCAGAAACAGGGAGACAAACGACTACGAGCAGTACTTC